The T cell receptor (beta chain) described here comes from a study of T cell responses to AZD1222 COVID-19 vaccine. Broader study findings: CD4 TCRs associated with vaccination spanned spike, dominating at 160-218 and 743-854. In the spike-specific TCR repertoire, nearly half reportedly target unmutated variant regions.

A note on this clone: Its antigen is unidentified.

The CDR3 is 16 amino acids. V lost 5 bases, J lost 4 bases, and 18 bases lay in between. In germline, CDR1 is SGHTA, CDR2 FQGNSA. Libraries were prepared by immunoSEQ multiplex PCR; TCRdb keeps only in-frame clonotypes and omits some of them. The sample lists about 75,000 clones; around 88% were seen once. The sample was peripheral blood, taken 28 days after the second dose of the MenACWY control vaccine. The sequence derives from an adult who received the MenACWY meningococcal vaccine as a control. The chain joins TRBV7-2 to TRBJ1-5, with a tentative D call TRBD1 (5 bases). The CDR3 DNA sequence: TGTGCCAGCAGCCCCTCGTTGGACGGGACTAATCAGCCCCAGCATTTT. Translation gives CASSPSLDGTNQPQHF.